This T cell receptor (beta chain) was sequenced in a study of a mutant IDH1 vaccine in newly diagnosed glioma. Study-wide context: The treated group averaged approximately 42 years old and was around 62% male, roughly 40% female. Patients got radiotherapy, temozolomide, or both beforehand, and most got both.

Regarding time point: baseline, week 1 (first vaccination visit). Noted treatment: pre-vaccination baseline after standard-of-care therapy. The astrocytomas were IDH1-mutant, ATRX-negative, and WHO grade 3 or 4. Germline CDR1 SGDLS, CDR2 YYNGEE. The CDR3 runs 13 residues. Trimming pared 3 bases from V and 5 bases from J, leaving 10 bases between. Libraries were prepared by immunoSEQ multiplex PCR; TCRdb keeps only in-frame clonotypes and omits some of them. The table shows 90,000 to 100,000 clones, with approximately 90% occurring only once. The clonotype originates from a woman in her fifties or sixties with glioma. Sequencing used PBMCs, obtained from a glioma patient treated with radiotherapy, temozolomide or both. V and J are TRBV9 and TRBJ2-3; a weak D match, TRBD2 (6 bases). The CDR3 here is CASSAAGLDTQYF. DNA for the CDR3: TGTGCCAGCAGCGCGGCGGGACTAGATACGCAGTATTTT.